This T cell receptor beta chain comes out of a study of T cell repertoires in cytomegalovirus infection. A remark on this clonotype: Its antigen is unknown.

Germline lookup yields CDR1 LNHDA and CDR2 SQIVND (reference sequence). Trimming took 5 bases from V and 6 from J; bases not matched to a gene: 3. The CDR3 loop spans 14 amino acids. The study's findings and limits: CMV carriers with the relevant HLA were identified by cumulative public TCR beta family frequency. Dominating the ex vivo response were TCR beta clonotypes that were CMV-specific and HLA-C-restricted.

A single record per CDR3 protein comes from TCRdb applying MiXCR to the reads. The sample shows about 470,000 distinct CDR3 sequences, roughly 46% of them seen only once. The chain uses TRBV19 and TRBJ2-1; 11 nucleotides line up with TRBD2. The receptor comes from a human donor in good health (CMV status not recorded). Some clones in this sample may be carry-over from other donors' samples. The input for sequencing was cultured PBMCs, taken from culture after CMV antigen stimulation. The CDR3 DNA reads as TGTGCCAGTAGTCGACTAGCGGGAACCAATGAGCAGTTCTTC. The encoded protein is CASSRLAGTNEQFF.